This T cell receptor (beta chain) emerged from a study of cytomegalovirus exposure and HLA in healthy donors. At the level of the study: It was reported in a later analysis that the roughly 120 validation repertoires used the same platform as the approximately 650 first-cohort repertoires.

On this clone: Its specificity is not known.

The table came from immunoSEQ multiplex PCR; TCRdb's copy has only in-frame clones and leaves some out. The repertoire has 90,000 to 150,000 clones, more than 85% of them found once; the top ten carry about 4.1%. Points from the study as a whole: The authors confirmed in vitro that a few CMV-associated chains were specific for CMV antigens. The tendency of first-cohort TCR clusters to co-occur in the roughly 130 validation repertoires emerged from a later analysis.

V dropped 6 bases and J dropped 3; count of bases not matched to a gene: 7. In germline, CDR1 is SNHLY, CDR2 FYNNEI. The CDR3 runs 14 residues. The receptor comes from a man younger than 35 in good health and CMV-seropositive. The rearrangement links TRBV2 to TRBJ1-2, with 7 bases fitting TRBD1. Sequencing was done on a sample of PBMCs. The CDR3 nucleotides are TGTGCCAGCAGGACAGGGCTACTAGACTATGGCTACACCTTC. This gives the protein CASRTGLLDYGYTF.